This entry lists 4 T cell receptor beta chains sequenced from one sample in a study of blood T cell repertoires in COVID-19. The method was immunoSEQ multiplex PCR; TCRdb's version includes in-frame clones alone and lacks a portion of them. The sample holds about 200,000 clones; roughly nine tenths are singletons and the top ten take roughly 0.7%. The sample comprised peripheral blood. Receptor source: a man in his forties or fifties with acute or convalescent COVID-19.

This clone was counted a single time. The J gene is TRBJ2-7, the V gene TRBV5-1; TRBD2 matches at 9 bases. The CDR3 consists of 15 residues. V lost 4 bases and J lost 2; bases outside the gene matches: 7. Germline lookup yields CDR1 SGHRS and CDR2 YFSETQ. The CDR3 loop is CASSHETSGAYEQYF. In DNA, the CDR3 is TGCGCCAGCAGCCACGAGACTAGCGGTGCCTACGAGCAGTACTTC.

A single count supports this clone. The gene calls are TRBV12-1 and TRBJ1-1. TRBV12-1 is a documented pseudogene. The CDR3 covers 13 residues. The DNA for the CDR3 is TGTGCCAGCAGCCACTTATTGAACACTGAAGCTTTCTTT. It yields the protein CASSHLLNTEAFF.

V usage is TRBV5-1 and J usage is TRBJ1-1; D is possibly TRBD1 (6 bases). Looked up from germline, CDR1 is SGHRS and CDR2 is YFSETQ. Trimming pared 0 bases from V and 7 bases from J, leaving 10 bases between. The length of the CDR3 is 13 residues. The CDR3 region is CASSLGTVLEAFF. In nucleotides, the CDR3 is TGCGCCAGCAGCTTGGGGACAGTCCTTGAAGCTTTCTTT.

A note on this clone: One end of the junction is discordant with germline, which a read error may explain. CDR3 sequence (DNA): TGTGCCAGCAGCAGAAAGACTAGCACGGATACGCAGTATTTT. Translation: CASSRKTSTDTQYF. The genes are TRBV3-1 (or the pseudogene TRBV3-2) and TRBJ2-3, with 7 nucleotides matching TRBD2. This CDR3 is built from 14 residues. Germline CDR1 LGHDT, CDR2 YNNKEL (reference sequence).